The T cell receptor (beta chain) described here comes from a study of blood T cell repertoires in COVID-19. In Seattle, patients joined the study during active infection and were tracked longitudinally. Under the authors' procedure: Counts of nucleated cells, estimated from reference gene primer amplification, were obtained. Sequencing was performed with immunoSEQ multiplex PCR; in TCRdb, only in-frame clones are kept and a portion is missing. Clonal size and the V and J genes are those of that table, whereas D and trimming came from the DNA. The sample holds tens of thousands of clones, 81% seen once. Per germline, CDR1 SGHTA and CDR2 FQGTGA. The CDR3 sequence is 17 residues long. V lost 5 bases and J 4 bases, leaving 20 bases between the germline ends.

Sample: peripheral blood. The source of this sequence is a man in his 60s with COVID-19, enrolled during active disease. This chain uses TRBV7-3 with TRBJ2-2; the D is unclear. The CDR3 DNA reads TGTGCCAGCAGCCCTACCCGAACACGGATAGCCACCGGGGAGCTGTTTTTT. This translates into CASSPTRTRIATGELFF. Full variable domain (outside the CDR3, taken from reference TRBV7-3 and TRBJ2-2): GAGVSQTPSNKVTEKGKYVELRCDPISGHTALYWYRQSLGQGPEFLIYFQGTGAADDSGLPNDRFFAVRPEGSVSTLKIQRTERGDSAVYLCASSPTRTRIATGELFFGEGSRLTVL.